This T cell receptor beta chain was found in a study of resident and recirculating memory T cells in vitiligo (dated 2018 in TCRdb). Describing the broader study: The study took epidermis from shave biopsies of two lesional and two nonlesional sites, plus PBMCs, from each of a few stable vitiligo patients for TCR beta sequencing. Without cell sorting, samples were homogenized immediately before genomic DNA was extracted using the Qiagen DNeasy Blood & Tissue Kit. The human TCR beta sequencing was designed to test whether specific clones found in lesional vitiligo skin differed from the clones found in nonlesional skin and in blood. Findings and caveats that apply to the study as a whole: Even within a single patient, overlap and correlation analysis found no significant repertoire overlap between any biopsies apart from each lesion compared with itself. No unique dominant TCR clone was detected, and clonality varied among vitiligo lesions. Mechanistic studies in the future are needed to assess how much the detected T cell clones and the human Trm pools versus Tcm pools each contribute. Because TCR sequences were not shared across biopsy sites or across patients, the findings suggest that different lesions are infiltrated by different T cell clones, a pattern described as private specificity.

Counted from cysteine to phenylalanine, this CDR3 has 15 amino acids. The kept DNA is CDR3 alone, 45 bases in frame from the first base. CDR1 and CDR2 were assigned from the germline V gene (reference sequence) as SEHNR and FQNEAQ. Clipping removes 5 bases from V and 5 bases from J, with 11 as the unmatched junction base count. Notes on this clone: Its antigen has not been determined. No base quality information exists; no much larger clone differs at one position.

Vitiligo was considered stable when no change in lesions had been observed over the previous 6 months. Stable patients also had to lack confetti depigmentation, a clinical sign of active vitiligo. Any patient who had received treatment in the previous three months was excluded. Ficoll density gradient centrifugation was used to isolate PBMCs from heparinized blood, after which the PBMCs were flash-frozen. TCR beta chains were amplified from genomic DNA with the immunoSEQ hsTCRB kit. Sequencing of TCR beta libraries was performed on an Illumina MiSeq instrument by the immunoSEQ service. Per the source publication's procedure: The immunoSEQ Analyzer was used to analyze the repertoire data. TCRdb stores this immuneACCESS table with in-frame sequences only. Part of the clones is absent; in the studies checked, under half of the shortfall reflects unresolved V genes, and no reason is known for the rest. V and J calls and clone size are those listed in that table; D and trimming were worked out from the DNA. The sample includes roughly 80,000 clones, with about 90% observed a single time. The top ten hold 4% to 5.5% of the sample.

The clonotype comes from a male donor with vitiligo. Material: blood. The chain is encoded by TRBV7-9 joined to TRBJ1-1; TRBD1 aligns with 7 central bases. The CDR3 has the sequence CASSLNQGGGTEAFF. The nucleotide sequence reads as follows: TGTGCCAGCAGCCTGAATCAGGGGGGCGGGACTGAAGCTTTCTTT.